This T cell receptor beta chain was documented in a study of HIV-infected patients and healthy controls. cDNA was made from roughly 500 ng RNA using alpha and beta constant primers. Each of the alpha and beta chains got its own library through chain-specific third strand synthesis with indices. A 12-nucleotide barcode per molecule came from two concatenated random hexamers added pre-amplification. TCRdb independently ran MiXCR on the 5' RACE reads; one entry per CDR3 protein. The sample lists under 4,000 distinct CDR3 sequences; 20% to 25% were seen once. V was clipped by 3 bases and J by 3 bases; unmatched bases: 4. The CDR3 covers 16 residues. This clonotype occurred a few times. All unsorted peripheral T cells were captured because whole blood was used without fractionation.

The chain uses TRBV12-3 or TRBV12-4 and TRBJ2-1; 11 positions match TRBD2. The source material was blood, sampled before antiretroviral therapy. The TCR was taken from an adult with HIV infection. The CDR3 reads CASSFSGGGIYNEQFF. CDR3 DNA sequence: TGTGCCAGCAGTTTTAGCGGGGGGGGAATCTACAATGAGCAGTTCTTC.